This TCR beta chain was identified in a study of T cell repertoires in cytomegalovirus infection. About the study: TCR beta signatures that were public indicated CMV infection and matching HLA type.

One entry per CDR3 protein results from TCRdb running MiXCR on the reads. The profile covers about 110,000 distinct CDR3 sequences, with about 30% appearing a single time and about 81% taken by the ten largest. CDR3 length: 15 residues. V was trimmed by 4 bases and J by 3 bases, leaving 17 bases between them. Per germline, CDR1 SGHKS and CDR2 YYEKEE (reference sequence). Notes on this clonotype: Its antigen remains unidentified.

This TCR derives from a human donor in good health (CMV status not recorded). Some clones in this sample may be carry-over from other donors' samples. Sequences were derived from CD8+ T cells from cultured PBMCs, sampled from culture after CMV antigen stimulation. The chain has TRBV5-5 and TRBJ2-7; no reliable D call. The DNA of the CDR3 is TGTGCCAGCAGCGCCGTCGCGGAGTTGAACTACGAGCAGTACTTC. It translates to CASSAVAELNYEQYF.